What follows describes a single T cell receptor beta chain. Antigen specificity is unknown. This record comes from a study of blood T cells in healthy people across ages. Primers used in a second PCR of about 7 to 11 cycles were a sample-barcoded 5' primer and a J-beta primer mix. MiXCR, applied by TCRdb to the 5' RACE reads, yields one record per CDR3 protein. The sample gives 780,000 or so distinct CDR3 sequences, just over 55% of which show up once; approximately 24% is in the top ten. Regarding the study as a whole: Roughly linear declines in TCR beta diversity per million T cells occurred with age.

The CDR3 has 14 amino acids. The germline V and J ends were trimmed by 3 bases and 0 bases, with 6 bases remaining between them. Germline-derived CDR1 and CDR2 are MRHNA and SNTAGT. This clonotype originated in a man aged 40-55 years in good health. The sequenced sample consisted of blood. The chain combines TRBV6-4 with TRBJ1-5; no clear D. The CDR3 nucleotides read TGTGCCAGCAGTGAGAGTAATAGCAATCAGCCCCAGCATTTT. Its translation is CASSESNSNQPQHF.